This TCR beta chain was identified during a study of post-analysis software for immune sequencing data. Study-wide findings and caveats: Patients showed TRBV5-6, TRBV5-1 and TRBV20-1 among 4 or 5 TRBV segments more frequent than in controls. Multiple sclerosis was associated with a significant reduction in normalized Chao1 diversity relative to controls. Same-batch samples co-clustered strongly by F measure.

This CDR3 region has 14 residues. Per the germline V gene, CDR1 is SGHTA and CDR2 is FQGNSA. Points on this clonotype: Its antigen is currently unknown.

The TCR beta cDNA libraries contained unique molecular identifiers. In TCRdb, the PCR reads were re-called with MiXCR into one record per CDR3 protein. The sample lists 750,000 to 950,000 distinct CDR3 sequences; roughly 50% were seen once. The chain uses TRBV7-2 and TRBJ2-5; 7 bases line up with TRBD2. The J call may be mistaken, given a closer DNA end match to TRBJ2-7. This sequence was found in a girl under 18 with multiple sclerosis. What was sequenced was blood. The DNA for the CDR3 is TGTGCCAGCAGCTTAACCGGACTAGCCTACGAGCAGTACTTC. Translating it yields CASSLTGLAYEQYF.